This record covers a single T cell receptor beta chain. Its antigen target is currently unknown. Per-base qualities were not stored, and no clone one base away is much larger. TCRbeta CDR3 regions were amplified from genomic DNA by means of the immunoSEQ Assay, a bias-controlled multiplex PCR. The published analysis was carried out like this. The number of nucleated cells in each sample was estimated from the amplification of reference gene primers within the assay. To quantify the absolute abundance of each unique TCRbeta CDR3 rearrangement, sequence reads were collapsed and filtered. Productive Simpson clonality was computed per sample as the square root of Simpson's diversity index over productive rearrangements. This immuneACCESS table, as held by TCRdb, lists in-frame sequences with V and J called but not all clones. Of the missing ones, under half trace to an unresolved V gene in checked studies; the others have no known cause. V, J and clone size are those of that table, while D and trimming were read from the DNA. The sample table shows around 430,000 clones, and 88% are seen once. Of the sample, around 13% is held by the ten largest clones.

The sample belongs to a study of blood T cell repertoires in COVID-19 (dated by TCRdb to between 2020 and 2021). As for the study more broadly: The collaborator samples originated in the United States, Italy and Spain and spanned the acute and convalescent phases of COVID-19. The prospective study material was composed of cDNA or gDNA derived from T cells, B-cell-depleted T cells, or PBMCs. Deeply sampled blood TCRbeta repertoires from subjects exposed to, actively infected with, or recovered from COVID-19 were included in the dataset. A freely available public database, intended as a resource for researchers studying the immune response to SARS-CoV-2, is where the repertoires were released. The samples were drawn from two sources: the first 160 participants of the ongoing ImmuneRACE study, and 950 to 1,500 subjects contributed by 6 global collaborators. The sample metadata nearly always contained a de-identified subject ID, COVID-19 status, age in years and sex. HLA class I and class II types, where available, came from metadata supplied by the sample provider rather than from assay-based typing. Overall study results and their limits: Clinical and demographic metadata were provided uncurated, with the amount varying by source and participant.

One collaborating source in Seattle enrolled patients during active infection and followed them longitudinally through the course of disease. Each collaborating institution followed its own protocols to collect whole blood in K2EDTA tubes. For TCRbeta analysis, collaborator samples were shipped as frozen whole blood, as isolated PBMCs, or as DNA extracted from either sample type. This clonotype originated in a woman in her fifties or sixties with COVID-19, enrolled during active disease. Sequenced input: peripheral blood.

The CDR3 in this case is CASSAGTSGRTDTQYF. The DNA sequence is TGTGCCAGCAGCGCCGGGACTAGCGGACGCACAGATACGCAGTATTTT. The V and J genes are TRBV11-3 and TRBJ2-3; the junction holds 11 bases that match TRBD2. The CDR3 covers 16 residues, taking in both the cysteine and the phenylalanine. The CDR3 DNA has 48 bases and is translated from base 1. CDR1 is given as SGHNT and CDR2 as YENEEA, both from the germline V gene. The germline V end is reduced by 5 bases and the J end by 1 base; junction bases left unmatched: 5.